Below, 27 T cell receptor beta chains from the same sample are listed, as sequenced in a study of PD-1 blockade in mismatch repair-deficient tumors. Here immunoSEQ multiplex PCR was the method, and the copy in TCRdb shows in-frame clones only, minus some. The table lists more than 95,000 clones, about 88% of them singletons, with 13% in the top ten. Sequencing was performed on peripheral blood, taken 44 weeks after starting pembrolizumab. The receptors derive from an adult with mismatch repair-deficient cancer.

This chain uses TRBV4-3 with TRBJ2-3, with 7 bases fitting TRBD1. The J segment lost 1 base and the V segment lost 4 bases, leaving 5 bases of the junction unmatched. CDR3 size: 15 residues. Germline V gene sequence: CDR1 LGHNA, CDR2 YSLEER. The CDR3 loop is CASSRRQGGTDTQYF. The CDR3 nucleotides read TGCGCCAGCAGCCGAAGACAGGGAGGCACAGATACGCAGTATTTT.

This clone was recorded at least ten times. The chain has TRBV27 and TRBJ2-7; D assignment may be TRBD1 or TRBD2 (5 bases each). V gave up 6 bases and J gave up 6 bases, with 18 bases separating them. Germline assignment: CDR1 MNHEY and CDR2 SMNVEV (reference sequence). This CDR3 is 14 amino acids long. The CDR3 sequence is CASRPGPGVVEQYF. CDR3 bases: TGTGCCAGCAGGCCGGGGCCCGGAGTGGTCGAGCAGTACTTC.

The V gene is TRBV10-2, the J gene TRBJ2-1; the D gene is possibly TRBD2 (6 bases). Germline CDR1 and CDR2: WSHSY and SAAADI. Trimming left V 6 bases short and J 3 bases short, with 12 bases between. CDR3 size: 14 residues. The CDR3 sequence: CASSQRVRYNEQFF. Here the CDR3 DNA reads TGCGCCAGCAGCCAGCGGGTTCGCTACAATGAGCAGTTCTTC.

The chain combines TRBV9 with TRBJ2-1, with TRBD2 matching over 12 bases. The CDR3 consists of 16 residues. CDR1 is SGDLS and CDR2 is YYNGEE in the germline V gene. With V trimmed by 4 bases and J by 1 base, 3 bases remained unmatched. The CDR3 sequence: CASSRTSGTSYNEQFF. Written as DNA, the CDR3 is TGTGCCAGCAGCCGGACTAGCGGGACATCCTACAATGAGCAGTTCTTC.

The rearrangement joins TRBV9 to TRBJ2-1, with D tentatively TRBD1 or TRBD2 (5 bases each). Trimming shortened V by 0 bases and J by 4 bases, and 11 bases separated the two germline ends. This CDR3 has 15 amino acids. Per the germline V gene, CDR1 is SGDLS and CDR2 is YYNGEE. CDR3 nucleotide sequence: TGTGCCAGCAGCGTAGGAGGGACGCTATACAATGAGCAGTTCTTC. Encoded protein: CASSVGGTLYNEQFF.

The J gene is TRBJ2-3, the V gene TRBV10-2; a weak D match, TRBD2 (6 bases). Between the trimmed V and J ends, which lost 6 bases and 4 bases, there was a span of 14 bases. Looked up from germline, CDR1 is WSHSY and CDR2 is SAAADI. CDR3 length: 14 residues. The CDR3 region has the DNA TGCGCCAGCAGCATCGAAGTAGCGGCAGATACGCAGTATTTT. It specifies CASSIEVAADTQYF.

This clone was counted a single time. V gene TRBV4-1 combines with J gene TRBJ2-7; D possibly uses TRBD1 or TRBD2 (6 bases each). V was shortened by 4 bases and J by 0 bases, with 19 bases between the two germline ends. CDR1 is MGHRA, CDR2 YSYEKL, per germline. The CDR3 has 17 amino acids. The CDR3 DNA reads TGCGCCAGCAGCCGAACCGGGGGTCCGGACAGCTCCTACGAGCAGTACTTC. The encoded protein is CASSRTGGPDSSYEQYF.

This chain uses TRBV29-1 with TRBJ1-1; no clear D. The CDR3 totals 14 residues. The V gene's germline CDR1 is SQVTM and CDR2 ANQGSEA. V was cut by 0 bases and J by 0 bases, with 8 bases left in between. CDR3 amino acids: CSVEDGPLNTEAFF. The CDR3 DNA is TGCAGCGTTGAAGATGGGCCCTTGAACACTGAAGCTTTCTTT.

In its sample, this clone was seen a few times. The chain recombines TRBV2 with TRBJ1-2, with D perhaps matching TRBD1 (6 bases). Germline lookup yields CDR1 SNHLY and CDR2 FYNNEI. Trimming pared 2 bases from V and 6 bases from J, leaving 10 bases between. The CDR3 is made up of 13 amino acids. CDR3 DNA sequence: TGTGCCAGCAGTGAATTGTACAGGGATGGCTACACCTTC. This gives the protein CASSELYRDGYTF.

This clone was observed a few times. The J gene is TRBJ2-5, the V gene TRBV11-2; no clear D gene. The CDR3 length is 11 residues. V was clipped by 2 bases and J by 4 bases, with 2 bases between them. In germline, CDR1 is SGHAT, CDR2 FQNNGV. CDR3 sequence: CASSLRETQYF. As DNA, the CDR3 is TGTGCCAGCAGCTTAAGAGAGACCCAGTACTTC.

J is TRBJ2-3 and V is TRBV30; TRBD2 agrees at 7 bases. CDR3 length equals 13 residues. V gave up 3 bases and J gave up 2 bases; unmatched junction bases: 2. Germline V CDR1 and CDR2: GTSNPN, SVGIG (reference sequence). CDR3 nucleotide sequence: TGTGCCTGGAGCAGACTAGCCACAGATACGCAGTATTTT. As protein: CAWSRLATDTQYF.

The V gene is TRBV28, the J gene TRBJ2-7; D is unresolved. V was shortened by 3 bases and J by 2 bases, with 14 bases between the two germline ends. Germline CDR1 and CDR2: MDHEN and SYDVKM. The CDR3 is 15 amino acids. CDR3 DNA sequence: TGTGCCAGCAGTTTGTTGGGCCAGAAAACCTACGAGCAGTACTTC. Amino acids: CASSLLGQKTYEQYF. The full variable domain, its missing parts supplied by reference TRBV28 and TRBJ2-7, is DVKVTQSSRYLVKRTGEKVFLECVQDMDHENMFWYRQDPGLGLRLIYFSYDVKMKEKGDIPEGYSVSREKKERFSLILESASTNQTSMYLCASSLLGQKTYEQYFGPGTRLTVT.

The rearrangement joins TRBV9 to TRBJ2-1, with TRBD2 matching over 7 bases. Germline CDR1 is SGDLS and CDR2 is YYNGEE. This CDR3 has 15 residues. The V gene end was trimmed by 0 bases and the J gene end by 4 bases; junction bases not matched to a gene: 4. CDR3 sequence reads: CASSVAGGSYNEQFF. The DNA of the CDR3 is TGTGCCAGCAGCGTAGCCGGGGGGTCTTACAATGAGCAGTTCTTC.

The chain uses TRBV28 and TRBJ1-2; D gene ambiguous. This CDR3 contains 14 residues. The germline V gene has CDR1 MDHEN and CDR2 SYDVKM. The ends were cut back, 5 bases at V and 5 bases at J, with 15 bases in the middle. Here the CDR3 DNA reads TGTGCCAGCAGTAAAAAAACCCATAGGTATGGCTACACCTTC. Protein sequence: CASSKKTHRYGYTF.

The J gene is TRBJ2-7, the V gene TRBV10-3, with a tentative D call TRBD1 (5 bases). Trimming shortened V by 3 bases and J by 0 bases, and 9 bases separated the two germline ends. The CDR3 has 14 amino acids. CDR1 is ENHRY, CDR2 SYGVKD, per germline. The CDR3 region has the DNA TGTGCCATCAGTGAACATGACAGCTCCTACGAGCAGTACTTC. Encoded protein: CAISEHDSSYEQYF.

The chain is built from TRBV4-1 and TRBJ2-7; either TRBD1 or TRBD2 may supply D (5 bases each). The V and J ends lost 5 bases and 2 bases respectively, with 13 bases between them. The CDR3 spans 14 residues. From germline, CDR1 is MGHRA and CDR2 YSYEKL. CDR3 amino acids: CASSKGTPPYEQYF. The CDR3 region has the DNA TGCGCCAGCAGCAAAGGGACCCCCCCCTACGAGCAGTACTTC.

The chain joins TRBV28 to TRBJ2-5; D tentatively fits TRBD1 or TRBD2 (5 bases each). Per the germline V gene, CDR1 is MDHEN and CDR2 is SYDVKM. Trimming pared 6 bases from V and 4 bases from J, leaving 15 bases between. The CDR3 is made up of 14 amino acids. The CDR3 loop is CASSVTRAGETQYF. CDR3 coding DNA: TGTGCCAGCAGCGTAACCAGGGCGGGAGAGACCCAGTACTTC.

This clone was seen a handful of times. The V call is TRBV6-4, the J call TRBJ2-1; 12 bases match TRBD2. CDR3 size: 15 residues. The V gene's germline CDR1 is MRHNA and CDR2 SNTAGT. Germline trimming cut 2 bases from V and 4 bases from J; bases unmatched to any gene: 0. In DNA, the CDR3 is TGTGCCAGCAGTGACGGGACTAGCGGGTACAATGAGCAGTTCTTC. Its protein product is CASSDGTSGYNEQFF.

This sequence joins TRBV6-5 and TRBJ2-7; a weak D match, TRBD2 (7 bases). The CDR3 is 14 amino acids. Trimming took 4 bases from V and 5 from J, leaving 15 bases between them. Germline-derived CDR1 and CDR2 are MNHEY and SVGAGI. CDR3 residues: CASSLVIGGDEQYF. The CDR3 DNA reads TGTGCCAGCAGTTTGGTGATAGGGGGGGACGAGCAGTACTTC.

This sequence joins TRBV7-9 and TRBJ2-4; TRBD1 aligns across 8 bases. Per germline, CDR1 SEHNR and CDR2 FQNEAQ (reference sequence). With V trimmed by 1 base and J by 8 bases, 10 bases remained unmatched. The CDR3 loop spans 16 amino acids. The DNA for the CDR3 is TGTGCCAGCAGCTTAGTTCCAGGGGGCCCCATGGACATTCAGTACTTC. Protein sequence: CASSLVPGGPMDIQYF.

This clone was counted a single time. Here the CDR3 reads CATRDQNEQFF. CDR3 nucleotides: TGTGCCACCCGGGACCAGAATGAGCAGTTCTTC. This chain connects TRBV15 to TRBJ2-1; D is possibly TRBD1 or TRBD2 (5 bases each). CDR1 LNHNV and CDR2 YYDKDF come from the germline V gene (reference sequence). V lost 8 bases, J lost 7 bases, and 9 bases lay in between. The CDR3 is 11 residues long.

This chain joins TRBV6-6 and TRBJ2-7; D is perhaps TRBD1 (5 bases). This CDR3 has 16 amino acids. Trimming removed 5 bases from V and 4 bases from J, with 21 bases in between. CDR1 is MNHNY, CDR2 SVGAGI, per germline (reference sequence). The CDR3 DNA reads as TGTGCCAGCAGTCGAACGCAAACTTCAGGGTCTTACGAGCAGTACTTC. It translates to CASSRTQTSGSYEQYF.

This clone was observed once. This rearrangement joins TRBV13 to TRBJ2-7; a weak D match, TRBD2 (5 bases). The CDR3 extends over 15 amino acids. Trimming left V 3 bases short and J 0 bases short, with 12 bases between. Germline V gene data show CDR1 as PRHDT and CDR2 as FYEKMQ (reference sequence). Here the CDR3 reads CASSFRGFGSYEQYF. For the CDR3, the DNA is TGTGCCAGCAGCTTCCGGGGATTTGGCTCCTACGAGCAGTACTTC.

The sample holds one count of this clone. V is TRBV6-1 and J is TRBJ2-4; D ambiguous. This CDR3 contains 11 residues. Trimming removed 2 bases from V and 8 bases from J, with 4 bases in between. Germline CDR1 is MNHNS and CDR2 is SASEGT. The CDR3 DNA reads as TGTGCCAGCAGTGAAATAGACATTCAGTACTTC. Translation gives CASSEIDIQYF.

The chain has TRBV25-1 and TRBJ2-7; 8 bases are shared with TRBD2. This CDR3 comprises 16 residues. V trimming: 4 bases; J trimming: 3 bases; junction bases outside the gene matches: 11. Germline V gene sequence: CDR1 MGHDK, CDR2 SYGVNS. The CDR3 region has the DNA TGTGCCAGCAGTGGCACGACTAGCGCGTACTTCTACGAGCAGTACTTC. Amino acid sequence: CASSGTTSAYFYEQYF.

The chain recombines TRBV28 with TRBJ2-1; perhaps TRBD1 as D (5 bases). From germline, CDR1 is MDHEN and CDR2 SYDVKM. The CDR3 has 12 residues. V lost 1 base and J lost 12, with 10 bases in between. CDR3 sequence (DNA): TGTGCCAGCAGTTTATTGATGCAGGGGCAGTTCTTC. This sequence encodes CASSLLMQGQFF.

CDR3 in amino acids: CASSYTSASTDTQYF. The CDR3 nucleotides read TGTGCCAGCAGTTATACTAGCGCGAGCACAGATACGCAGTATTTT. The V gene is TRBV11-3, the J gene TRBJ2-3; TRBD2 matches at 7 bases. There are 15 residues in the CDR3. V was clipped by 6 bases and J by 0 bases; unmatched bases: 6. The germline V gene encodes CDR1 SGHNT and CDR2 YENEEA.